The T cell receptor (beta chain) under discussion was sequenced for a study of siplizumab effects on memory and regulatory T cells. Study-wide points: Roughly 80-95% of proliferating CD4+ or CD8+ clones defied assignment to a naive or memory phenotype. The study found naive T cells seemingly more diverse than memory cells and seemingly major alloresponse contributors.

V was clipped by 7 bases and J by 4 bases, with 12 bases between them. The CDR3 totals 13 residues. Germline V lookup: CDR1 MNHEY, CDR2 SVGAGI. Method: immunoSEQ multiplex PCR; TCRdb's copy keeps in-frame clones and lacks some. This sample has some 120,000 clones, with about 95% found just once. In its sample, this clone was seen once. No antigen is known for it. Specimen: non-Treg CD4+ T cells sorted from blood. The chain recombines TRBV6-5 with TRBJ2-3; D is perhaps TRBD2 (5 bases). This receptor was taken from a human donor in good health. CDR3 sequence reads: CASKAIGADTQYF. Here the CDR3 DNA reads TGTGCCAGCAAGGCCATCGGGGCAGATACGCAGTATTTT.